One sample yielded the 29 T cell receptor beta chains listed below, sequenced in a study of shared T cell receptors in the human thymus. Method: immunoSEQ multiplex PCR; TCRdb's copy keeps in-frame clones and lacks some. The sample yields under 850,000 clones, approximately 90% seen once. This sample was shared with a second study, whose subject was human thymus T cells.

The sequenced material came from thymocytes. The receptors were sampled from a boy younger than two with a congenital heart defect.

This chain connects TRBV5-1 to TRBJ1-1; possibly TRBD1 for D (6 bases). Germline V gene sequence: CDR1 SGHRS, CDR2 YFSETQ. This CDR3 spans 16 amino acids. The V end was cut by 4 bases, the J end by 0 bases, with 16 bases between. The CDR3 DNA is TGCGCCAGCAGCCAGACAGGATTATACATGAACACTGAAGCTTTCTTT. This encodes CASSQTGLYMNTEAFF. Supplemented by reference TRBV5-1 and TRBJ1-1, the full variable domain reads KAGVTQTPRYLIKTRGQQVTLSCSPISGHRSVSWYQQTPGQGLQFLFEYFSETQRNKGNFPGRFSGRQFSNSRSEMNVSTLELGDSALYLCASSQTGLYMNTEAFFGQGTRLTVV.

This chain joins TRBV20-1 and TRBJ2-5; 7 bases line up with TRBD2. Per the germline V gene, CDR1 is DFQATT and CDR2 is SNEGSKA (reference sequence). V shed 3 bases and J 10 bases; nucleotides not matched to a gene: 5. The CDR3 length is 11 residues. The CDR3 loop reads CSASSGRVQYF. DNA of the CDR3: TGCAGTGCTAGTAGCGGGCGAGTCCAGTACTTC.

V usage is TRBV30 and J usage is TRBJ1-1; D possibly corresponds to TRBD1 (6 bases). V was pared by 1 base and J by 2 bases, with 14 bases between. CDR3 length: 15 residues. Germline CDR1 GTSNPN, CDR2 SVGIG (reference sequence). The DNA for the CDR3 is TGTGCCTGGAGTGCCCACGGACAGAGAAACACTGAAGCTTTCTTT. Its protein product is CAWSAHGQRNTEAFF.

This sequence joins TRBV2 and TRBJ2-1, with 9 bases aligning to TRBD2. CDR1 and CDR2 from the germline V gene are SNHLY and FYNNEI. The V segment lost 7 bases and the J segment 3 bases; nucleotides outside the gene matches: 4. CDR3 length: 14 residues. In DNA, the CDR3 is TGTGCCAGCATTCCACTAGCGGGCTACAATGAGCAGTTCTTC. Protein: CASIPLAGYNEQFF.

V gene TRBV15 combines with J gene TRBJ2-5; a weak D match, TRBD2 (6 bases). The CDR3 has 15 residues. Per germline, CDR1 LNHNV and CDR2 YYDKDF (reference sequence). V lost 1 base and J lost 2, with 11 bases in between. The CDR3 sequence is CATSRVDGGQETQYF. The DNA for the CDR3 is TGTGCCACCAGCAGAGTCGACGGGGGACAAGAGACCCAGTACTTC.

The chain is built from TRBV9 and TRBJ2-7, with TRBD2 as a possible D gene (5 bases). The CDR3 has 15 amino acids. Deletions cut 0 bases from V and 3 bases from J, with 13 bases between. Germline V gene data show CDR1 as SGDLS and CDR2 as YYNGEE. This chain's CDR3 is CASSVAKRSHYEQYF. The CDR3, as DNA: TGTGCCAGCAGCGTAGCTAAGCGGAGTCACTACGAGCAGTACTTC.

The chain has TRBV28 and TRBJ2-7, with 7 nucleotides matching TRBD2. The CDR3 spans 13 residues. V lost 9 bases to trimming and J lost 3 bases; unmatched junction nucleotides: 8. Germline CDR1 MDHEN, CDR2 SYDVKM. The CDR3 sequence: CASTSGIIYEQYF. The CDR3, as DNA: TGTGCCAGTACGAGCGGGATCATCTACGAGCAGTACTTC.

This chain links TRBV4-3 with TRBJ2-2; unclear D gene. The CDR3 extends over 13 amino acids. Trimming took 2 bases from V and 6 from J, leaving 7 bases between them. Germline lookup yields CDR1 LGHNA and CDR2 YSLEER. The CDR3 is CASSQHFPGELFF. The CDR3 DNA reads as TGCGCCAGCAGCCAACACTTTCCCGGGGAGCTGTTTTTT.

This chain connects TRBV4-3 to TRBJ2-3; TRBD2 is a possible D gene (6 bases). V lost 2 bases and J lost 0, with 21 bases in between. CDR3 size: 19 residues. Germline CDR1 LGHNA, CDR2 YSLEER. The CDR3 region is CASSQSKSGSGYSTDTQYF. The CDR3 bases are TGCGCCAGCAGCCAAAGCAAATCGGGGAGCGGGTATAGCACAGATACGCAGTATTTT.

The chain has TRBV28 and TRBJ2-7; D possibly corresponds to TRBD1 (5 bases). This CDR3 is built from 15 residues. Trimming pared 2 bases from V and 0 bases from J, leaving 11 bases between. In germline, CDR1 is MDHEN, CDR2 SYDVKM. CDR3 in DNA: TGTGCCAGCAGTTTACTAGACAGAAGCTCCTACGAGCAGTACTTC. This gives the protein CASSLLDRSSYEQYF.

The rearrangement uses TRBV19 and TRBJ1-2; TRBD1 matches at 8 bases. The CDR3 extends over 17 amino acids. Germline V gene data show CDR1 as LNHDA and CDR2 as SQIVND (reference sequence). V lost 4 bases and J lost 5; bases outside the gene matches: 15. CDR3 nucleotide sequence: TGTGCCAGTAGTACACTACCCCGACTCGGGACAGGTTATGGCTACACCTTC. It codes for CASSTLPRLGTGYGYTF.

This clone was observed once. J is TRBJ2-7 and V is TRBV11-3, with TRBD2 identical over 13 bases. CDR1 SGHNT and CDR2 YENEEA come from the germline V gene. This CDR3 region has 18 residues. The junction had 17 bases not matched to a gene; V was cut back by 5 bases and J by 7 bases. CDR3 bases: TGTGCCAGCAGCCCAAGGACTAGCGGGAGTTTCCCGGGGGAGGAGCAGTACTTC. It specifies CASSPRTSGSFPGEEQYF. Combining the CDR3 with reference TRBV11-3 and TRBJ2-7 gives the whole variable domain EAGVVQSPRYKIIEKKQPVAFWCNPISGHNTLYWYLQNLGQGPELLIRYENEEAVDDSQLPKDRFSAERLKGVDSTLKIQPAELGDSAVYLCASSPRTSGSFPGEEQYFGPGTRLTVT.

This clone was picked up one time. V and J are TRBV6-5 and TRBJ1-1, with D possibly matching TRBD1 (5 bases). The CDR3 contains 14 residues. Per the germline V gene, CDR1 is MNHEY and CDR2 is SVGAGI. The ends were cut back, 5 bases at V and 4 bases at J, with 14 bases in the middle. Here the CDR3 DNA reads TGTGCCAGCAGTCCTGTATCGGGGGGCACTGAAGCTTTCTTT. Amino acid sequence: CASSPVSGGTEAFF.

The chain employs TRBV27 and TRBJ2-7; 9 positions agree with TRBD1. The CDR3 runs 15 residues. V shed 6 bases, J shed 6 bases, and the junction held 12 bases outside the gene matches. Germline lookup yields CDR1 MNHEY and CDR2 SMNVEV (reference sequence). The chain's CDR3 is CASSTGQGEQGEQYF. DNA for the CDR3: TGTGCCAGCAGCACGGGACAGGGCGAGCAGGGCGAGCAGTACTTC.

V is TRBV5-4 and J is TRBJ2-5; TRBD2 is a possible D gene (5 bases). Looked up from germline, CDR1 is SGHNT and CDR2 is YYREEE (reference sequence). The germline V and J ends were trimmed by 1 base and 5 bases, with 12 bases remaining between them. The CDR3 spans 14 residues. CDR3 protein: CASSLWSSFETQYF. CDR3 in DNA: TGTGCCAGCAGCTTGTGGTCTAGCTTCGAGACCCAGTACTTC.

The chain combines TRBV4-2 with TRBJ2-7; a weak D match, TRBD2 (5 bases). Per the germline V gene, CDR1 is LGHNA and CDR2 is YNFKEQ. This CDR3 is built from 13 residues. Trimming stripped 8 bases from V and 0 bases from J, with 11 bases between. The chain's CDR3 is CASGAASSYEQYF. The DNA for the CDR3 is TGTGCCAGCGGAGCGGCTAGCTCCTACGAGCAGTACTTC.

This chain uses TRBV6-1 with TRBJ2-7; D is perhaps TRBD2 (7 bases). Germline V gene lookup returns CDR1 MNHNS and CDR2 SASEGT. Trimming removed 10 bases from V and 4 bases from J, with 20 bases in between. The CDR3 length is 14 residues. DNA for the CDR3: TGTGCCATCTCCTATCGCGGGGGCGGATACGAGCAGTACTTC. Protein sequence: CAISYRGGGYEQYF.

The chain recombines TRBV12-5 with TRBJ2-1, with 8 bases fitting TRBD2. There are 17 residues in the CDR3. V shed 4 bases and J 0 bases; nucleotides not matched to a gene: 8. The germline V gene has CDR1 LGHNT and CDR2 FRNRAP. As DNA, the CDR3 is TGTGCTAGTGGTTCCGTAGCGGGACGGCTCTCCTACAATGAGCAGTTCTTC. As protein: CASGSVAGRLSYNEQFF.

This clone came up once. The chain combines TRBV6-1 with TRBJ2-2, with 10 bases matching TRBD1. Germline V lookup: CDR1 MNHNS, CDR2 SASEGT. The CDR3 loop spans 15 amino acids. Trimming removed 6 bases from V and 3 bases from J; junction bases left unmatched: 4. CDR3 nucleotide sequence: TGTGCCAGCAGAGACAGGGGGCGGGACACCGGGGAGCTGTTTTTT. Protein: CASRDRGRDTGELFF.

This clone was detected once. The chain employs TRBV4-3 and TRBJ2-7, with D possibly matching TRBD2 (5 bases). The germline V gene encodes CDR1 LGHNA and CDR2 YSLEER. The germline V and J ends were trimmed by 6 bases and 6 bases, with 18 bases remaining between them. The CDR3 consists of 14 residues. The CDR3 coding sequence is TGCGCCAGCAGAAGGAACACTGTTGGGAGCGAGCAGTACTTC. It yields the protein CASRRNTVGSEQYF.

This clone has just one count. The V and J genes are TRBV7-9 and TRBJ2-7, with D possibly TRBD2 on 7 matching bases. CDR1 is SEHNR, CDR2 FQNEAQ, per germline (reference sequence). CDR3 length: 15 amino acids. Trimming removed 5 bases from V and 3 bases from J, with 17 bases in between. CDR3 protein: CASSPPGGPLYEQYF. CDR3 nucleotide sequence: TGTGCCAGCAGCCCCCCCGGGGGGCCCCTCTACGAGCAGTACTTC.

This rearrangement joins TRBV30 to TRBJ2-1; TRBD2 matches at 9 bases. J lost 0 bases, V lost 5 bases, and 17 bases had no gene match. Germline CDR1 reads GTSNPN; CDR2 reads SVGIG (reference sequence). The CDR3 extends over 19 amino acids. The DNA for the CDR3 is TGTGCCTGGGGGGGCGGGACTAGCTCTGTTGAGGCCTCCTACAATGAGCAGTTCTTC. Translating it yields CAWGGGTSSVEASYNEQFF.

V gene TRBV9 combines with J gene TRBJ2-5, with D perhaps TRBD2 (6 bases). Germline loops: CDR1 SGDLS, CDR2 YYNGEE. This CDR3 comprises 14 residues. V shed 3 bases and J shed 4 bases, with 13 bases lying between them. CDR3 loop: CASSGRGEGETQYF. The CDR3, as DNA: TGTGCCAGCAGCGGGAGGGGCGAAGGAGAGACCCAGTACTTC. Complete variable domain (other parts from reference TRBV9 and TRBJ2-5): DSGVTQTPKHLITATGQRVTLRCSPRSGDLSVYWYQQSLDQGLQFLIQYYNGEERAKGNILERFSAQQFPDLHSELNLSSLELGDSALYFCASSGRGEGETQYFGPGTRLLVL.

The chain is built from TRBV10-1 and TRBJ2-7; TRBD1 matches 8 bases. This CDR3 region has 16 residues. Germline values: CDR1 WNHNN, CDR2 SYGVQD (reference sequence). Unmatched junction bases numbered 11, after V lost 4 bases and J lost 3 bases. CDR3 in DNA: TGCGCCAGCAGTGCTCTCACACAGGGGGAGGTCTACGAGCAGTACTTC. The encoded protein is CASSALTQGEVYEQYF.

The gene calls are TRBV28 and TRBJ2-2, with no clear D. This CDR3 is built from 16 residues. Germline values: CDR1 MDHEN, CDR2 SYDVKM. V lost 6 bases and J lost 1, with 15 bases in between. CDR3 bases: TGTGCCAGCAGCTTAACGGTACCTCTGAACACCGGGGAGCTGTTTTTT. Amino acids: CASSLTVPLNTGELFF. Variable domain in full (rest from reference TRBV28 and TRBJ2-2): DVKVTQSSRYLVKRTGEKVFLECVQDMDHENMFWYRQDPGLGLRLIYFSYDVKMKEKGDIPEGYSVSREKKERFSLILESASTNQTSMYLCASSLTVPLNTGELFFGEGSRLTVL.

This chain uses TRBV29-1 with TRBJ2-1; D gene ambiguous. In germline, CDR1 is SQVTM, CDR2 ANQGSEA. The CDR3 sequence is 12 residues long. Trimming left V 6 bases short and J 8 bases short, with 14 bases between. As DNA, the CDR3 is TGCAGCGTCGAGTCAATTGGAGATGAGCAGTTCTTC. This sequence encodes CSVESIGDEQFF.

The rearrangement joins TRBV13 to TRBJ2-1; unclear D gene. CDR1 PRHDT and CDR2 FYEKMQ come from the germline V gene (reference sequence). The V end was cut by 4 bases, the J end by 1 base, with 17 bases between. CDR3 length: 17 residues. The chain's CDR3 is CASSSTGTRRSYNEQFF. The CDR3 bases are TGTGCCAGCAGCTCAACCGGTACTCGGCGGTCCTACAATGAGCAGTTCTTC.

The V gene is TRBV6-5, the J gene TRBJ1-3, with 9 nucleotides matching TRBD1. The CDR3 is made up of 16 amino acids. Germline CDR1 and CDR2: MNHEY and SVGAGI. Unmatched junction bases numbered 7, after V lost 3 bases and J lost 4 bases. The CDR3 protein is CASSYPGQGSGNTIYF. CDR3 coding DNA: TGTGCCAGCAGTTATCCCGGACAGGGGTCAGGAAACACCATATATTTT.

CDR3 coding DNA: TGTGCCAGTAGTACAGTGAACACTGAAGCTTTCTTT. This translates into CASSTVNTEAFF. The chain employs TRBV19 and TRBJ1-1; D is uncertain. CDR1 is LNHDA and CDR2 is SQIVND in the germline V gene (reference sequence). This CDR3 is 12 amino acids long. Trimming cost V 4 bases and J 0 bases, with 3 bases left between them.